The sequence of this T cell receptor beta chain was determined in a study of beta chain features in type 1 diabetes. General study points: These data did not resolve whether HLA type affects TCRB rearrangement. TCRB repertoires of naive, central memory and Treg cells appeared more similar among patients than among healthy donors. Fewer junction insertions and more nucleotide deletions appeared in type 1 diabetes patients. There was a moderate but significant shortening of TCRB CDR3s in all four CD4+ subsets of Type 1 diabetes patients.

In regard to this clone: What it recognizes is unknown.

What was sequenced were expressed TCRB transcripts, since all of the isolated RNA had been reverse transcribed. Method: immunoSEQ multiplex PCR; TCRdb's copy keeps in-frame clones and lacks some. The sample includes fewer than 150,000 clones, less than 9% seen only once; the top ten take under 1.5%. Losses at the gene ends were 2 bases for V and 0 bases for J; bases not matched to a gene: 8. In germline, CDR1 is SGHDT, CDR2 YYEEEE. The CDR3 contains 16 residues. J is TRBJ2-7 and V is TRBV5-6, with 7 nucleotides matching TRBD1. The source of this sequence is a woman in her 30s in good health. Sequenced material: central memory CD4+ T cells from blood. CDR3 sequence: CASSLSHRGSSYEQYF. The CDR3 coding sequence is TGTGCCAGCAGCTTATCGCACAGGGGAAGCTCCTACGAGCAGTACTTC.